The rows below give T cell receptor beta chains drawn from one sample of a study of T cell repertoires in cytomegalovirus infection. No antigen has been identified for these receptors. TCRdb used MiXCR to reprocess the reads, holding one entry per CDR3 protein. The data hold about 920,000 distinct CDR3 sequences, with roughly 31% observed a single time. The sequenced sample was cultured CD8+ T cells from PBMCs, obtained from culture after CMV antigen stimulation. The receptors were sampled from a human donor in good health (CMV status not recorded). Some clones in this sample may be carry-over from other donors' samples. The CDR3 runs from the conserved cysteine through the conserved F or W. The order of the fields is V gene, CDR3 protein.

TRBV12-3/TRBV12-4 | CASSLRDRYMLNYGYTF
TRBV4-1 | CASSQDMSRAKYNEQFF
TRBV4-1 | CASSQTPGPSNEKLFF
TRBV7-6 | CASSPTGLERFTDTQYF
TRBV7-2 | CASRLPEAQETQYF
TRBV6-1 | CASSPGTPNSYNEQFF
TRBV6-2/TRBV6-3 | CASSYRRGDYNEQFF
TRBV12-3/TRBV12-4 | CASSHVPGLATNEKLFF
TRBV7-8 | CASSLGQGGYYGYTF
TRBV28 | CASSPEGPGELFF
TRBV5-1 | CAGSLGGLGTEAFF
TRBV27 | CASSLGTGWDNEQFF
TRBV6-2/TRBV6-3 | CASSWTSGGYEQFF
TRBV20-1 | CSATWARGTEAFF
TRBV24-1 | CATSDETGAYNEQFF
TRBV27 | CASSLWGRNTEAFF
TRBV15 | CATSRDRGQQYF
TRBV4-1 | CASRGDAAFF
TRBV14 | CASSPGQESSYNSPLHF
TRBV6-5 | CASSPFAGGVYNEQFF
TRBV27 | CASSSPSPNEQFF
TRBV11-2 | CASSSREGRLRNTIYF
TRBV6-1 | CASSEVDREETQYF
TRBV6-5 | CASSYSTGSTDTQYF
TRBV19 | CATRVRGITEAFF
TRBV12-3/TRBV12-4 | CASSLGPEDTIYF
TRBV6-6 | CASSYTTLLGAPKNIQYF
TRBV25-1 | CASSFGVFNYGYTF